What follows describes a single T cell receptor beta chain. TCRdb keeps only in-frame clones here, not all; method: immunoSEQ multiplex PCR. The table lists 200,000 to 250,000 clones, almost 90% of them singletons. This sample is drawn from a study of blood T cell repertoires in COVID-19. Background on the study: COVID-19 samples from acute and convalescent phases originated in the United States, Italy and Spain. From T cells, B-cell-depleted T cells, or PBMCs came the material, which was cDNA or gDNA.

The CDR3 is 16 amino acids. V lost 3 bases and J lost 7, with 17 bases in between. From germline, CDR1 is SGDLS and CDR2 YYNGEE. Sequencing input: peripheral blood. The TCR sequence derives from a woman aged 60 to 75 with acute or convalescent COVID-19. The genes are TRBV9 and TRBJ1-6; D may be TRBD1 (5 bases). CDR3 loop: CASSAQQALGNSPLHF. The CDR3, as DNA: TGTGCCAGCAGCGCCCAACAGGCATTGGGGAATTCACCCCTCCACTTT.